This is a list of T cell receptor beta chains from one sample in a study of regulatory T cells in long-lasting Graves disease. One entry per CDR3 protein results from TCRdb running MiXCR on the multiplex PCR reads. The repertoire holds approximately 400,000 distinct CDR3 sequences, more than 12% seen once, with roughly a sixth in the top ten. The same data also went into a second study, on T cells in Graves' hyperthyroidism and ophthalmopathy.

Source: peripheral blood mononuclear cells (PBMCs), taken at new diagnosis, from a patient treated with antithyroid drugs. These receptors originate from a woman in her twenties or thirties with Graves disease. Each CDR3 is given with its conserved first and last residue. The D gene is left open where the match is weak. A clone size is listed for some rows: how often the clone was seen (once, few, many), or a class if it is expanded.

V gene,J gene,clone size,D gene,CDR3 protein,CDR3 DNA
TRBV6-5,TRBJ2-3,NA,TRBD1,CASSYRTGGHGDTQYF,TGTGCCAGCAGTTACCGGACAGGTGGGCACGGAGATACGCAGTATTTT
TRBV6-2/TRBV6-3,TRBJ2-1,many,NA,CASRPFTPYNEQFF,TGTGCCAGCAGGCCTTTTACCCCCTACAATGAGCAGTTCTTC
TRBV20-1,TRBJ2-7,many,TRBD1,CSARTGSAYEQYF,TGCAGTGCTCGGACAGGGTCAGCCTACGAGCAGTACTTC
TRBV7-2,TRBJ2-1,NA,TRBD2,CASSSLTSGRINEQFF,TGTGCCAGCAGCTCCCTCACTAGCGGGAGGATAAATGAGCAGTTCTTC
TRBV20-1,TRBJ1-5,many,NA,CSASVPEAYSNQPQHF,TGCAGTGCTAGCGTACCTGAAGCTTATAGCAATCAGCCCCAGCATTTT
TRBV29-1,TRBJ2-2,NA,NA,CTVGTTGELFF,TGCACCGTTGGGACGACCGGGGAGCTGTTTTTT
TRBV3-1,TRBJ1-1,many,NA,CASSQVGGLNTEAFF,TGTGCCAGCAGCCAAGTAGGGGGGCTGAACACTGAAGCTTTCTTT
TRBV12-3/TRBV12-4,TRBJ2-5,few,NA,CASSVDQETQYF,TGTGCCAGCAGCGTAGACCAAGAGACCCAGTACTTC
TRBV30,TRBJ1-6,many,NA,CAWRRSGVGNSPLHF,TGTGCCTGGAGGAGGTCGGGGGTGGGAAATTCACCCCTCCACTTT
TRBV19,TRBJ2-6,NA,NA,CASIKMGSSGANVLTF,TGTGCCAGTATTAAAATGGGGAGCTCTGGGGCCAACGTCCTGACTTTC
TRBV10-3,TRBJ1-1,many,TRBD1,CAIRTGTGDTEAFF,TGTGCCATCAGGACCGGGACAGGGGACACTGAAGCTTTCTTT
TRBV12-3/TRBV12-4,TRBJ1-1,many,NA,CASSLAKGWAAFF,TGTGCCAGCAGTTTAGCAAAGGGATGGGCAGCTTTCTTT
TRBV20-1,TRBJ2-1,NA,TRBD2,CSARDLLAGGINEQFF,TGCAGTGCTAGAGACCTACTAGCGGGAGGGATCAATGAGCAGTTCTTC
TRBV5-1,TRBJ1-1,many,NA,CASTGGGRVNEAFF,TGCGCCAGCACAGGAGGGGGGCGCGTAAATGAAGCTTTCTTT
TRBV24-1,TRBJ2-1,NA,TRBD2,CATSPQTSVYNEQFF,TGTGCCACCAGTCCCCAGACTAGCGTCTACAATGAGCAGTTCTTC
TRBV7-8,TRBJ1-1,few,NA,CASSLARQAAEAFF,TGTGCCAGCAGCTTAGCTCGGCAGGCGGCTGAAGCTTTCTTT
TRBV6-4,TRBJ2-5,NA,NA,CASSDSPTTGIQYF,TGTGCCAGCAGTGACTCACCGACGACAGGAATTCAGTACTTC
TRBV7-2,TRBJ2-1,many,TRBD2,CASSLGLAGGNLNEQFF,TGTGCCAGCAGCTTAGGGCTAGCGGGAGGCAACCTCAATGAGCAGTTCTTC
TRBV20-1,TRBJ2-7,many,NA,CSARDSGVRYEQYF,TGCAGTGCTAGAGATTCCGGGGTTCGCTACGAGCAGTACTTC
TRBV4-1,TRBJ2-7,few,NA,CASSHASSGTSSYEQYF,TGCGCCAGCAGCCACGCATCATCCGGGACTTCCTCCTACGAGCAGTACTTC
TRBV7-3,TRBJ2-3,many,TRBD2,CASSSSLPSGPFTDTQYF,TGTGCCAGCAGCTCCTCCCTCCCTAGCGGGCCCTTCACAGATACGCAGTATTTT
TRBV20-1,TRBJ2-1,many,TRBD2,CSAKGLAGLGEQFF,TGCAGTGCCAAGGGGCTAGCGGGATTGGGGGAGCAGTTCTTC
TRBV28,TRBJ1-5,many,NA,CASTTAYSNQPQHF,TGTGCCAGCACGACAGCTTATAGCAATCAGCCCCAGCATTTT
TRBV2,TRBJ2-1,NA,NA,CASRGPGSYNEQFF,TGTGCCAGCAGGGGTCCAGGCTCCTACAATGAGCAGTTCTTC
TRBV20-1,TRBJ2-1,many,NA,CSARADHEQFF,TGCAGTGCTAGAGCCGACCATGAGCAGTTCTTC
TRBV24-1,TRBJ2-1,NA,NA,CATSESTWGDEQFF,TGTGCCACCAGTGAATCTACATGGGGTGATGAGCAGTTCTTC
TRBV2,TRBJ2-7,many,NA,CASGRDLNTYEQYF,TGTGCCAGTGGGCGGGACTTGAATACCTACGAGCAGTACTTC
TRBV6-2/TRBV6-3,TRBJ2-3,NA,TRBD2,CASRGSGSSTDTQYF,TGTGCCAGCAGAGGTAGCGGGTCTAGCACAGATACGCAGTATTTT
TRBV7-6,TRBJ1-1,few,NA,CASSFRSNTEAFF,TGTGCCAGCAGCTTTCGTTCGAACACTGAAGCTTTCTTT
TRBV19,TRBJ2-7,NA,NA,CASSIDLWGRTGPYEQYF,TGTGCCAGTAGTATAGATCTCTGGGGTCGGACGGGACCCTACGAGCAGTACTTC
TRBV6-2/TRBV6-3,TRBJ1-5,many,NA,CASNDMPPRNQPQHF,TGTGCCAGCAACGACATGCCCCCACGCAATCAGCCCCAGCATTTT
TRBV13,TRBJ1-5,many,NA,CASSLDPGGNQPQHF,TGCGCCAGCAGCTTGGATCCCGGGGGCAATCAGCCCCAGCATTTT
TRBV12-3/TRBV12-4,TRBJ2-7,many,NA,CAGGDSLQEQYF,TGTGCCGGAGGGGACTCGCTTCAGGAGCAGTACTTC
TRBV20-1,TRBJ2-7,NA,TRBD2,CSAREGGSVYEQYF,TGCAGTGCTAGAGAAGGCGGGAGTGTTTACGAGCAGTACTTC
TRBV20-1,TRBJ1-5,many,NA,CSARTGTTMDQPQHF,TGCAGTGCTAGGACCGGGACAACCATGGATCAGCCCCAGCATTTT
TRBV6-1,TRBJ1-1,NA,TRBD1,CASSVGQGGTEAFF,TGTGCCAGCAGTGTCGGACAGGGTGGCACTGAAGCTTTCTTT
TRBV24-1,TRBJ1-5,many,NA,CATTAAGDNQPQHF,TGTGCCACCACAGCCGCAGGTGACAATCAGCCCCAGCATTTT
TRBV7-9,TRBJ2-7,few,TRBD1,CASSPGQNPHEQYF,TGTGCCAGCAGCCCGGGACAGAACCCCCACGAGCAGTACTTC
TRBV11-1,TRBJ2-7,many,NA,CASSPPPLRTYPSYEQYF,TGTGCCAGCAGCCCCCCTCCGCTGCGGACTTACCCCTCCTACGAGCAGTACTTC
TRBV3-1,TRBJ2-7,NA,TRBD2,CASSQVGLAVRSYEQYF,TGTGCCAGCAGCCAGGTGGGACTAGCGGTGAGGTCCTACGAGCAGTACTTC
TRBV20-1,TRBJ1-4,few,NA,CSTEGRANEKLFF,TGCAGTACGGAGGGGCGGGCTAATGAAAAACTGTTTTTT
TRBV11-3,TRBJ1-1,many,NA,CASSSPKYGAENTEAFF,TGTGCCAGCAGCTCCCCAAAATACGGGGCCGAGAACACTGAAGCTTTCTTT
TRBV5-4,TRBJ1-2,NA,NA,CASSSREGLGSNYGYTF,TGTGCCAGCAGCTCCCGAGAGGGGCTGGGCTCTAACTATGGCTACACCTTC
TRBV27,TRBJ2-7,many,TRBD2,CASRGLAGGYEQYF,TGTGCCAGCAGGGGACTAGCGGGAGGCTACGAGCAGTACTTC
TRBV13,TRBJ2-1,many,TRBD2,CASSLGYGTSSYEQFF,TGTGCCAGCAGCTTAGGGTACGGGACTAGCTCCTATGAGCAGTTCTTC
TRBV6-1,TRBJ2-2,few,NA,CASSGLNTGELFF,TGTGCCAGCAGTGGACTCAACACCGGGGAGCTGTTTTTT
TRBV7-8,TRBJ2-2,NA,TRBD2,CASSRQGPTSGSRAGELFF,TGTGCCAGCAGCAGACAGGGTCCGACTAGCGGGAGTAGGGCCGGGGAGCTGTTTTTT
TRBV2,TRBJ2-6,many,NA,CASISGAGANVLTF,TGTGCCAGCATCTCGGGCGCCGGGGCCAACGTCCTGACTTTC
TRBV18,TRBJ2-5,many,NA,CASSPGHRTQETQYF,TGTGCCAGCTCACCGGGCCACCGGACCCAAGAGACCCAGTACTTC
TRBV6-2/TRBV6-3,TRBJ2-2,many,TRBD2,CASRTGGSRNTGELFF,TGTGCCAGCAGAACTGGCGGGAGCCGGAACACCGGGGAGCTGTTTTTT
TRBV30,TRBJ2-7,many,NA,CAWGDNYYEQYF,TGTGCCTGGGGGGACAATTACTACGAGCAGTACTTC
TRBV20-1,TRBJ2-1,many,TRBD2,CSANSRLAFDEQFF,TGCAGTGCCAATAGCCGACTAGCTTTTGATGAGCAGTTCTTC
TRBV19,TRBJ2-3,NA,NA,CASSIQRDTQYF,TGTGCCAGTAGTATCCAGCGAGATACGCAGTATTTT